Below are 26 T cell receptor beta chains sequenced from a single sample in a study of shared clonotypes between healthy human individuals. CD45RO negativity and positive selection for CCR7 defined naive CD8 cells, a population that excluded terminally differentiated effector memory CD45RA+ cells. Clones were sequenced by immunoSEQ multiplex PCR, and TCRdb holds only the in-frame ones, with some missing. Altogether around 2,000,000 clones are present, approximately 94% being singletons, with the ten largest covering 1% to 1.3%. Input material: naive CD8+ T cells sorted from blood. The receptors were sampled from a man aged 18 to 30 in good health.

V and J are TRBV5-1 and TRBJ1-1, with TRBD1 matching 8 bases. Germline V lookup: CDR1 SGHRS, CDR2 YFSETQ. Trimming at V came to 2 bases and at J to 5 bases, leaving 8 bases not matched to a gene. This CDR3 has 15 amino acids. This CDR3 reads CASSLAGGSYTEAFF. CDR3 nucleotides: TGCGCCAGCAGCTTAGCAGGGGGCTCTTATACTGAAGCTTTCTTT.

V is TRBV5-5 and J is TRBJ2-7; TRBD2 matches 8 bases. This CDR3 is 16 amino acids long. Trimming removed 2 bases from V and 1 base from J; junction bases left unmatched: 8. CDR1 SGHKS and CDR2 YYEKEE come from the germline V gene (reference sequence). The CDR3 DNA reads TGTGCCAGCAGCTTTAATTGGAGCGGGAGTTCCTACGAGCAGTACTTC. Protein: CASSFNWSGSSYEQYF.

This chain joins TRBV5-4 and TRBJ2-7; no firm D call. The CDR3 has 13 residues. CDR1 SGHNT and CDR2 YYREEE come from the germline V gene (reference sequence). Trimming removed 0 bases from V and 4 bases from J, with 8 bases in between. In DNA form, the CDR3 reads TGTGCCAGCAGCTTGGACTATCCTTACGAGCAGTACTTC. Amino acid sequence: CASSLDYPYEQYF.

V gene TRBV5-6 combines with J gene TRBJ2-2; D possibly uses TRBD1 or TRBD2 (5 bases each). This CDR3 region has 14 residues. V was clipped by 6 bases and J by 1 base, with 10 bases between them. CDR1 SGHDT and CDR2 YYEEEE come from the germline V gene. CDR3 nucleotide sequence: TGTGCCAGCACCGGGACCTTGAACACCGGGGAGCTGTTTTTT. It translates to CASTGTLNTGELFF.

The genes are TRBV6-1 and TRBJ1-2; D is possibly TRBD1 (5 bases). Per germline, CDR1 MNHNS and CDR2 SASEGT. This CDR3 is 12 amino acids long. V dropped 4 bases and J dropped 5 bases, with 8 bases sitting between them. The chain's CDR3 is CASSVRGYGYTF. CDR3 nucleotides: TGTGCCAGCAGTGTTAGGGGATATGGCTACACCTTC.

The rearrangement uses TRBV5-6 and TRBJ2-7; D might be TRBD1 (6 bases). This CDR3 has 14 amino acids. From germline, CDR1 is SGHDT and CDR2 YYEEEE. The V and J ends lost 2 bases and 0 bases respectively, with 9 bases between them. CDR3 amino acids: CASSFMDSSYEQYF. The CDR3 DNA reads TGTGCCAGCAGCTTTATGGACAGCTCCTACGAGCAGTACTTC.

The chain combines TRBV4-1 with TRBJ2-3; D not certain. The CDR3 has 14 residues. From germline, CDR1 is MGHRA and CDR2 YSYEKL. V was shortened by 0 bases and J by 2 bases, with 6 bases between the two germline ends. CDR3 sequence reads: CASSQDGNTDTQYF. As DNA, the CDR3 is TGCGCCAGCAGCCAAGATGGGAACACAGATACGCAGTATTTT.

The chain couples TRBV6-1 to TRBJ2-7; no clear D. The CDR3 runs to 13 residues. Trimming took off 8 bases at V and 2 bases at J, with 13 bases between the two ends. The V gene's germline CDR1 is MNHNS and CDR2 SASEGT. CDR3 nucleotides: TGTGCCAGCGTTCGGAGCGTCCCCTACGAGCAGTACTTC. This translates into CASVRSVPYEQYF.

The chain has TRBV27 and TRBJ2-7; TRBD2 matches at 11 bases. The CDR3 sequence is 14 residues long. V was pared by 5 bases and J by 10 bases, with 10 bases of the junction left unmatched. CDR1 and CDR2 from the germline V gene are MNHEY and SMNVEV (reference sequence). The CDR3, as DNA: TGTGCCAGCAGTGAGATAGCGGGAGGGCTTGTCCAGTACTTC. It codes for CASSEIAGGLVQYF.

The chain couples TRBV19 to TRBJ2-1; the D is unclear. Per the germline V gene, CDR1 is LNHDA and CDR2 is SQIVND (reference sequence). CDR3 length equals 13 residues. Trimming took off 5 bases at V and 7 bases at J, with 12 bases between the two ends. The CDR3 DNA reads TGTGCCAGTAGTCCTCACCCCGCAAATGAGCAGTTCTTC. It specifies CASSPHPANEQFF. Based on the CDR3 plus reference TRBV19 and TRBJ2-1, the full variable domain is DGGITQSPKYLFRKEGQNVTLSCEQNLNHDAMYWYRQDPGQGLRLIYYSQIVNDFQKGDIAEGYSVSREKKESFPLTVTSAQKNPTAFYLCASSPHPANEQFFGPGTRLTVL.

J is TRBJ1-1 and V is TRBV5-1, with D possibly matching TRBD1 (5 bases). CDR3 size: 14 residues. Germline-derived CDR1 and CDR2 are SGHRS and YFSETQ. Trimming shortened V by 6 bases and J by 1 base, and 13 bases separated the two germline ends. This CDR3 is CASIGDSTNTEAFF. CDR3 bases: TGCGCCAGCATCGGCGACAGCACGAACACTGAAGCTTTCTTT.

The chain employs TRBV6-6 and TRBJ2-1; the D is unclear. The germline V gene encodes CDR1 MNHNY and CDR2 SVGAGI (reference sequence). This CDR3 has 15 residues. Trimming took 2 bases from V and 5 from J, leaving 13 bases between them. The CDR3 region is CASSYGDPRHNEQFF. The CDR3 DNA follows: TGTGCCAGCAGTTACGGCGACCCCCGCCACAATGAGCAGTTCTTC.

The rearrangement links TRBV7-8 to TRBJ1-4; no clear D. The germline CDR1 and CDR2 sequences are SGHVS and FQNEAQ. Trimming cost V 1 base and J 0 bases, with 9 bases left between them. The CDR3 length is 16 residues. CDR3 loop: CASSLDPAATNEKLFF. CDR3 DNA: TGTGCCAGCAGCTTAGATCCGGCCGCAACTAATGAAAAACTGTTTTTT.

The chain couples TRBV11-2 to TRBJ2-3, with 7 bases aligning to TRBD2. The CDR3 runs to 15 residues. The V segment lost 4 bases and the J segment 0 bases; nucleotides outside the gene matches: 4. Per the germline V gene, CDR1 is SGHAT and CDR2 is FQNNGV. This CDR3 is CASSSWTSSTDTQYF. The CDR3 DNA reads as TGTGCCAGCAGCTCCTGGACTAGTAGCACAGATACGCAGTATTTT.

This chain uses TRBV5-4 with TRBJ2-7; no firm D call. Trimming pared 0 bases from V and 0 bases from J, leaving 7 bases between. The CDR3 spans 14 residues. CDR1 and CDR2 (germline): SGHNT, YYREEE (reference sequence). The CDR3, as DNA: TGTGCCAGCAGCTTGGTAGGGAACTCCTACGAGCAGTACTTC. Its translation: CASSLVGNSYEQYF.

The genes are TRBV4-1 and TRBJ1-5; D is unclear. There are 14 residues in the CDR3. The germline gives CDR1 MGHRA, CDR2 YSYEKL. V shed 1 base and J shed 4 bases, with 8 bases lying between them. The CDR3 here is CASSQAPRNQPQHF. The CDR3 region has the DNA TGCGCCAGCAGCCAAGCACCGAGAAATCAGCCCCAGCATTTT.

The chain couples TRBV2 to TRBJ2-7, with 10 bases matching TRBD2. Germline V CDR1 and CDR2: SNHLY, FYNNEI. The V segment lost 9 bases and the J segment 2 bases; nucleotides outside the gene matches: 10. This CDR3 has 15 residues. This CDR3 is CASPAQAGGTYEQYF. In DNA form, the CDR3 reads TGTGCCAGTCCGGCCCAAGCGGGGGGGACCTACGAGCAGTACTTC.

V gene TRBV5-4 combines with J gene TRBJ2-4; 8 nucleotides line up with TRBD1. The CDR3 is 13 amino acids. CDR1 and CDR2 (germline): SGHNT, YYREEE (reference sequence). V lost 4 bases to trimming and J lost 7 bases; unmatched junction nucleotides: 4. The CDR3 protein is CASSPGQGNIQYF. The CDR3 coding sequence is TGTGCCAGCAGCCCAGGACAGGGTAACATTCAGTACTTC.

This chain connects TRBV28 to TRBJ2-1; the D is unclear. This CDR3 has 10 amino acids. The V end was cut by 9 bases, the J end by 6 bases, with 6 bases between. The germline CDR1 and CDR2 sequences are MDHEN and SYDVKM. The CDR3 coding sequence is TGTGCCAGTGGGGTCAATGAGCAGTTCTTC. Amino acid sequence: CASGVNEQFF. The full variable domain, in which reference TRBV28 and TRBJ2-1 provide the parts outside the CDR3, is DVKVTQSSRYLVKRTGEKVFLECVQDMDHENMFWYRQDPGLGLRLIYFSYDVKMKEKGDIPEGYSVSREKKERFSLILESASTNQTSMYLCASGVNEQFFGPGTRLTVL.

The rearrangement uses TRBV2 and TRBJ2-7; 11 positions match TRBD1. The length of the CDR3 is 14 residues. V gave up 6 bases and J gave up 6 bases; unmatched junction bases: 7. In germline, CDR1 is SNHLY, CDR2 FYNNEI. The CDR3 protein is CASSPGQGVLEQYF. The CDR3, as DNA: TGTGCCAGCAGCCCGGGACAGGGGGTTCTCGAGCAGTACTTC.

The chain has TRBV4-1 and TRBJ2-7; D is ambiguous. The V end was cut by 1 base, the J end by 3 bases, with 10 bases between. Germline CDR1 is MGHRA and CDR2 is YSYEKL. The CDR3 has 14 amino acids. CDR3 bases: TGCGCCAGCAGCCAAGGTCGTTTATTCTACGAGCAGTACTTC. Its protein is CASSQGRLFYEQYF.

This clone was counted a single time. The sample contains more than one DNA sequence encoding this CDR3. This chain uses TRBV29-1 with TRBJ2-2; D unclear. V lost 4 bases to trimming and J lost 5 bases, with 5 bases between them. CDR1 and CDR2 from the germline V gene are SQVTM and ANQGSEA. The CDR3 consists of 11 residues. The CDR3 nucleotides read TGCAGCGTTGTCGTTACCGGGGAGCTGTTTTTT. Its translation is CSVVVTGELFF.

This clone was picked up one time. This sequence joins TRBV28 and TRBJ2-1; weak D call: TRBD2 (5 bases). Germline CDR1 reads MDHEN; CDR2 reads SYDVKM. This CDR3 has 12 residues. Trimming pared 7 bases from V and 8 bases from J, leaving 12 bases between. The CDR3 is CASITRADEQFF. CDR3 nucleotide sequence: TGTGCCAGCATTACGAGGGCTGATGAGCAGTTCTTC.

The chain carries TRBV28 and TRBJ2-1, with D uncertain. Looked up from germline, CDR1 is MDHEN and CDR2 is SYDVKM. The CDR3 is 14 residues long. V lost 5 bases, J lost 7 bases, and 15 bases lay in between. CDR3 nucleotides: TGTGCCAGCAGTCGCCGAGTGGGCTCAAATGAGCAGTTCTTC. Encoded protein: CASSRRVGSNEQFF.

The chain links TRBV6-5 to TRBJ1-2; D is unresolved. Germline CDR1 is MNHEY and CDR2 is SVGAGI. CDR3 length equals 14 residues. V shed 2 bases and J shed 7 bases, with 14 bases lying between them. The CDR3 sequence: CASSYADTLAGYTF. CDR3 DNA: TGTGCCAGCAGTTACGCTGACACACTGGCTGGCTACACCTTC.

The chain links TRBV7-6 to TRBJ2-2, with 14 nucleotides matching TRBD2. The CDR3 is 16 amino acids. Losses at the gene ends were 5 bases for V and 4 bases for J; bases not matched to a gene: 3. Germline CDR1 is SGHVS and CDR2 is FNYEAQ. In nucleotides, the CDR3 is TGTGCCAGCAGCCCAGGGACTAGCGGGAGCACCGGGGAGCTGTTTTTT. Translating gives CASSPGTSGSTGELFF.